This T cell receptor beta chain was documented in a study of cytomegalovirus exposure and HLA in healthy donors. General observations from the study: Most subjects had HLA-A and HLA-B alleles reportedly predicted accurately by TCR beta sequences. Exclusion as indistinguishable affected some V segments, including TRBV6-2 and TRBV6-3. Whilst most TCR sequences proved rare, a subset of public TCRs occurred across many donors.

This clone has just a few counts. Its antigen is unknown. Trimming cost V 4 bases and J 2 bases; bases outside gene matches: 4. Germline assignment: CDR1 SGHDT and CDR2 YYEEEE. The CDR3 sequence is 15 residues long. PCR used 60 Vbeta primers and 13 Jbeta primers. Method: immunoSEQ multiplex PCR; TCRdb's copy keeps in-frame clones and lacks some. The table lists around 100,000 clones, 65% to 80% of them singletons. Donors had nominal health at sampling but likely had unrecorded immune exposures. The sequence came from a man younger than 40 in good health and CMV-seropositive. The chain recombines TRBV5-6 with TRBJ2-7; 12 bases map to TRBD2. The specimen sequenced was PBMCs. CDR3 DNA: TGTGCCAGCAGCAAACTAGCGGGGGGTACCTACGAGCAGTACTTC. It codes for CASSKLAGGTYEQYF.